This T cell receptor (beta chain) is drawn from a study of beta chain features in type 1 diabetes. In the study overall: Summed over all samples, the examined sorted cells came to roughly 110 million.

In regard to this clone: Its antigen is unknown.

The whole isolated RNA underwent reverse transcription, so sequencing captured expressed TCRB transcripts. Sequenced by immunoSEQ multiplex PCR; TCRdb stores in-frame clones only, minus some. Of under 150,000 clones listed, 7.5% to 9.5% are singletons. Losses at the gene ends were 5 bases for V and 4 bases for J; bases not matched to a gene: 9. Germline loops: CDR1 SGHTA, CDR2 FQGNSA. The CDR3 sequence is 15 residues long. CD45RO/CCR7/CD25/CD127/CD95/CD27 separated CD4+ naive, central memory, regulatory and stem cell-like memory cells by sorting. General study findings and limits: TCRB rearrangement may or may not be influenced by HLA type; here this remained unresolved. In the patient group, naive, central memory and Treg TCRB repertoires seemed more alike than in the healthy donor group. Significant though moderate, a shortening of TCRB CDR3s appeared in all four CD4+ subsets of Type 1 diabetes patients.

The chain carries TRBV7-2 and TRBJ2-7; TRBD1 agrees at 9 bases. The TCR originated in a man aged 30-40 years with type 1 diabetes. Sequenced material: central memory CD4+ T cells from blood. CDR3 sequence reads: CASSRMGQGMYEQYF. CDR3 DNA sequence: TGTGCCAGCAGCCGAATGGGACAGGGAATGTACGAGCAGTACTTC.